These T cell receptor beta chains were read from a single sample in a study of molecular identifiers for immune sequencing clone quantification. TCRdb independently ran MiXCR on the PCR reads; one entry per CDR3 protein. This table holds some 94,000 distinct CDR3 sequences, around a quarter found once. The sample comprised naive CD8+ T cells from blood, with Jurkat cell RNA spiked in. These TCRs come from a human donor in good health. Some libraries in this study had Jurkat cell RNA spiked in. Each CDR3 is given with its conserved first and last residue. D genes are given only for firm matches. The size entry is marked missing in some rows and otherwise reads once, few, many or a size class.

clone_size d_call j_call v_call cdr3_nt cdr3_aa
many . TRBJ2-5 TRBV30 TGTGCCTGGACAGTTTCGGGAGAGACCCAGTACTTC CAWTVSGETQYF
. . TRBJ1-5 TRBV28 TGTGCCAGCAGGGCAGGGTTGGGTCAGCCCCAGCATTTT CASRAGLGQPQHF
many . TRBJ2-2 TRBV5-4 TGTGCCAGCAGCTTGGCTTCCGGGGAGCTGTTTTTT CASSLASGELFF
. . TRBJ2-3 TRBV7-6 TGTACCAGCAGCTTAGCGCGAAATACGCAGTATTTT CTSSLARNTQYF
many . TRBJ1-1 TRBV2 TGTGCCAGCAGTGAGGAGGGGATGAAGACTGAAGCTTTCTTT CASSEEGMKTEAFF
. . TRBJ2-2 TRBV5-1 TGCGCCAGCACGAGGTTTGAGACGGAAAACTCCGGGGAGCTGTTTTTT CASTRFETENSGELFF
. . TRBJ2-1 TRBV11-2 TGTGCCAGCAGCTTAATAACGGGCTACAATGAGCAGTTCTTC CASSLITGYNEQFF
. TRBD1 TRBJ2-5 TRBV19 TGTGCCAGTATACGGGACAGTGAGACCCAGTACTTC CASIRDSETQYF
. . TRBJ2-1 TRBV5-1 TGCGCCAGCAGCTCCTCAATAGTGCTCTACAATGAGCAGTTCTTC CASSSSIVLYNEQFF
few . TRBJ2-3 TRBV9 TGTGCCAGCAGCGTAGAGAGAGCGGCCCTCACAGATACGCAGTATTTT CASSVERAALTDTQYF
many . TRBJ1-1 TRBV7-8 TGTGCCGCCAGGGATATGAACACTGAAGCTTTCTTT CAARDMNTEAFF
many . TRBJ1-2 TRBV25-1 TGTGCCAGCGCCGGAGGAGGCGGTTACTATGGCTACACCTTC CASAGGGGYYGYTF
. . TRBJ2-3 TRBV27 TGTGCCAGCCGCCCCGTGGGGATCGAAGATACGCAGTATTTT CASRPVGIEDTQYF
many . TRBJ1-6 TRBV30 TGTGCCTGGAGTCCGTACAATTCACCCCTCCACTTT CAWSPYNSPLHF
many . TRBJ2-6 TRBV18 TGTGCCAGCTCACCACCGGATTGGCTTTCTGGGGCCAACGTCCTGACTTTC CASSPPDWLSGANVLTF
many . TRBJ2-5 TRBV7-2 TGTGCCAGCAGCCGATACGGGACAATCGAAGAGACCCAGTACTTC CASSRYGTIEETQYF
many . TRBJ2-5 TRBV28 TGTGCCAGCAGTTTACGCCTTGCCGAAGAGACCCAGTACTTC CASSLRLAEETQYF
many . TRBJ1-1 TRBV29-1 TGCAGCGTTGAATTGGCAGGGGTAATGACTGAAGCTTTCTTT CSVELAGVMTEAFF
few TRBD2 TRBJ2-7 TRBV19 TGTGCCAGTAGTCTCGGTCAAGCGGGGTTTGAGCAGTACTTC CASSLGQAGFEQYF
. . TRBJ1-3 TRBV12-3/TRBV12-4 TGTGCCAGCAGTTTTGATGCGGCTCTGGCAAACACCATATATTTT CASSFDAALANTIYF
. . TRBJ2-3 TRBV4-3 TGCGCCAGCAGCCAAGACTACAGGGCCCTTGTTCAGGATACGCAGTATTTT CASSQDYRALVQDTQYF
. TRBD1 TRBJ2-1 TRBV6-2/TRBV6-3 TGTGCCAGCAAGGGACAGGGTCTGAATGAGCAGTTCTTC CASKGQGLNEQFF
many TRBD1 TRBJ1-2 TRBV4-1 TGCGCCAGCAGCCCAATCACAGGGGCAGGAGGCTACACCTTC CASSPITGAGGYTF
. . TRBJ2-2 TRBV5-3 TGTGCCGGCAGCTTGGCTACAAAGACACTTACCGGGGAGCTGTTTTTT CAGSLATKTLTGELFF
. . TRBJ2-5 TRBV4-3 TGCGCCCGCCGCCAAAGGGACCGCCAAGAGACCCAGTACTTC CARRQRDRQETQYF
. . TRBJ2-1 TRBV27 TGTGCCAGCAGTTTATCTGCAGGGATTCATGAGCAGTTCTTC CASSLSAGIHEQFF
many . TRBJ1-1 TRBV10-3 TGTGCCACTGGGGGAGGCACTGAAGCTTTCTTT CATGGGTEAFF
many . TRBJ2-6 TRBV6-5 TGTGCCAGCAGTCAGAACTCTGGGGCCAACGTCCTGACTTTC CASSQNSGANVLTF
few . TRBJ2-1 TRBV20-1 TGCAGTGCCCCAGACTCCAGGGACTTCGTGTTCTTC CSAPDSRDFVFF
many TRBD1 TRBJ1-5 TRBV6-5 TGTGCCAGCAGACAAGGACAGGGCGGGCAGCCCCAGCATTTT CASRQGQGGQPQHF
. TRBD2 TRBJ2-3 TRBV12-3/TRBV12-4 TGTGCCAGCACACTAGCGGGCACGGATACGCAGTATTTT CASTLAGTDTQYF
once . TRBJ2-7 TRBV6-6 TGTGCCAACAGTGAGCAAGGGGGTCCCTACGAGCAGTACTTC CANSEQGGPYEQYF
. . TRBJ2-2 TRBV7-3 TGTGCCAGCAGCTCCCTCGGACTAAACACCGGGGAGCTGTTTTTT CASSSLGLNTGELFF
few . TRBJ2-3 TRBV20-1 TGCAGTGCTAGAGATGGGGATGTTCTTCGCGCAGATACGCAGTATTTT CSARDGDVLRADTQYF
few . TRBJ1-1 TRBV28 TGTGCCAGCAGTTTAAGACACCGGAACACTGAAGCTTTCTTT CASSLRHRNTEAFF
many TRBD1 TRBJ2-5 TRBV23-1 TGCGCCAGCAGTCAATTGGACAGGGGGCAGGAGACCCAGTACTTC CASSQLDRGQETQYF
many . TRBJ1-2 TRBV2 TGTGCCAGCAGTGAATCGGTCAGAGTTAACTATGGCTACACCTTC CASSESVRVNYGYTF
many . TRBJ2-3 TRBV28 TGTGCCAGCATCCTCGGGTTGGCTAGTGCAGATACGCAGTATTTT CASILGLASADTQYF
. . TRBJ2-3 TRBV4-3 TGCGCCAGCAGCCAAGATGGCCCCTCCGGCAACCGAGGTGGCACAGATACGCAGTATTTT CASSQDGPSGNRGGTDTQYF
many . TRBJ2-3 TRBV11-2 TGTGCCAGCAGCCCGGAAACAGATACGCAGTATTTT CASSPETDTQYF
many TRBD2 TRBJ2-3 TRBV4-1 TGCGCCAGCAGCCCAGGGAGCGGGGGGGCCTCAGATACGCAGTATTTT CASSPGSGGASDTQYF
. TRBD2 TRBJ2-7 TRBV7-9 TGTGCCAGCAGCCATTCCGCCAGCGGGAAGTACGAGCAGTACTTC CASSHSASGKYEQYF
many . TRBJ1-1 TRBV12-3/TRBV12-4 TGTGCCAGCAGCCAGGACGGATGGTACACTGAAGCTTTCTTT CASSQDGWYTEAFF
. . TRBJ2-1 TRBV24-1 TGTGCCACCAGTGATCGGGTCGGGAGGCCAGGGGTGTATGAGCAGTTCTTC CATSDRVGRPGVYEQFF
many . TRBJ2-3 TRBV11-2 TGTGCCAGCAGCTTAGGATCCACAGATACGCAGTATTTT CASSLGSTDTQYF
. TRBD1 TRBJ2-7 TRBV19 TGTGCCAGTAGTATTGGATTCCGGACAGGAGCTTCCTACGAGCAGTACTTC CASSIGFRTGASYEQYF
. . TRBJ1-4 TRBV2 TGTGCCAGCATGAAAGGGGAAAAACTGTTTTTT CASMKGEKLFF
. . TRBJ2-2 TRBV4-3 TGCGCCAGCAGCCAAGTGGAGAACACCGGGGAGCTGTTTTTT CASSQVENTGELFF
many . TRBJ2-3 TRBV25-1 TGTGCCAGCTCCGAGGGCAGGGGCGATACGCAGTATTTT CASSEGRGDTQYF
many TRBD2 TRBJ2-2 TRBV19 TGTGCCAGTAGGATTGGGACTAGCGGGAGCCAATTAGATGGAGACACCGGGGAGCTGTTTTTT CASRIGTSGSQLDGDTGELFF
many TRBD1 TRBJ1-5 TRBV19 TGTGCCAGTAGTACAGGGACCAGGGGGAATCAGCCCCAGCATTTT CASSTGTRGNQPQHF